Listed here are 23 T cell receptor beta chains from one sample, sequenced in a study of Graves' ophthalmopathy and Graves' hyperthyroidism. Transcripts of RNA were the source for amplifying TCR beta CDR3 regions. HTBI-primed first-round RT-PCR preceded second-round multiplex PCR. TCRdb used MiXCR to reprocess the multiplex PCR reads, holding one entry per CDR3 protein. The table lists 210,000 or so distinct CDR3 sequences, less than 30% of them singletons. Sequenced sample: peripheral blood. The receptors shown here come from a man between 50 and 59 years old with Graves' ophthalmopathy.

The chain combines TRBV6-5 with TRBJ2-2; D is uncertain. V was shortened by 0 bases and J by 6 bases, with 8 bases between the two germline ends. Germline CDR1 is MNHEY and CDR2 is SVGAGI. CDR3 size: 14 residues. The CDR3 is CASSYSSGPGELFF. The CDR3 DNA is TGTGCCAGCAGTTACTCATCGGGTCCCGGGGAGCTGTTTTTT.

This clonotype showed up just a few times. J is TRBJ2-7 and V is TRBV20-1; 8 nucleotides align to TRBD2. Trimming cost V 5 bases and J 0 bases; bases outside gene matches: 6. This CDR3 has 14 residues. Germline-derived CDR1 and CDR2 are DFQATT and SNEGSKA (reference sequence). CDR3 sequence: CSARPGTSSYEQYF. The CDR3 coding sequence is TGCAGTGCTCGTCCCGGGACTAGCTCCTACGAGCAGTACTTC.

This clonotype was counted ten times or more. The chain employs TRBV7-8 and TRBJ2-2; the D is unclear. CDR3 length equals 12 residues. Looked up from germline, CDR1 is SGHVS and CDR2 is FQNEAQ. V was pared by 2 bases and J by 6 bases, with 4 bases between. The CDR3 DNA reads as TGTGCCAGCAGCTTAAGGTCCGGGGAGCTGTTTTTT. Translated, it gives CASSLRSGELFF.

This clonotype appeared many times. The chain uses TRBV11-2 and TRBJ2-7; D uncertain. The CDR3 covers 14 residues. The V end was cut by 0 bases, the J end by 0 bases, with 6 bases between. Germline-derived CDR1 and CDR2 are SGHAT and FQNNGV. CDR3 in DNA: TGTGCCAGCAGCTTAGAGGAGAACTCCTACGAGCAGTACTTC. Translating it yields CASSLEENSYEQYF.

The chain employs TRBV2 and TRBJ1-1; D gene uncertain. Germline-derived CDR1 and CDR2 are SNHLY and FYNNEI. Between the trimmed V and J ends, which lost 2 bases and 7 bases, there was a span of 11 bases. The CDR3 extends over 13 amino acids. The CDR3, as DNA: TGTGCCAGCAGTGAATATGCAGTTGATGAAGCTTTCTTT. Translated: CASSEYAVDEAFF.

Notes on this clonotype: This may stem from a read error, because a much larger clone lies one nucleotide away. The rearrangement uses TRBV4-3 and TRBJ2-7; TRBD2 matches at 14 bases. The germline V gene encodes CDR1 LGHNA and CDR2 YSLEER. The CDR3 totals 18 residues. Trimming cost V 3 bases and J 0 bases; bases outside gene matches: 7. The CDR3 sequence is CASSQASGTSGSSYEQYF. In nucleotides, the CDR3 is TGCGCCAGCAGCCAGGCGTCCGGGACTAGCGGGAGCTCCTACGAGCAGTACTTC.

Ten or more counts support this clonotype. The CDR3 reads CACHPAGSPDTQYF. In nucleotides, the CDR3 is TGTGCCTGCCACCCGGCGGGGAGCCCAGATACGCAGTATTTT. This chain links TRBV30 with TRBJ2-3, with D perhaps matching TRBD2 (6 bases). Trimming removed 6 bases from V and 4 bases from J, with 17 bases in between. The CDR3 is 14 residues long. In germline, CDR1 is GTSNPN, CDR2 SVGIG (reference sequence).

This clonotype has ten or more counts. The V call is TRBV5-1, the J call TRBJ2-5; 7 bases align to TRBD2. This CDR3 contains 15 residues. V dropped 1 base and J dropped 0; count of bases not matched to a gene: 3. The germline V gene has CDR1 SGHRS and CDR2 YFSETQ. CDR3 sequence (DNA): TGCGCCAGCAGCTTGACTAGCGTGAACCAAGAGACCCAGTACTTC. It yields the protein CASSLTSVNQETQYF.

This clonotype was found many times. This chain links TRBV12-3 or TRBV12-4 with TRBJ2-7; 7 nucleotides align to TRBD2. With 4 bases clipped from V and 2 bases from J, the junction kept 11 bases outside the gene matches. CDR3 length equals 16 residues. The CDR3 reads CASSWSSGSPTYEQYF. The CDR3 DNA is TGTGCCAGCAGTTGGTCTAGCGGTAGCCCCACCTACGAGCAGTACTTC.

At least ten counts were recorded for this clonotype. V is TRBV20-1 and J is TRBJ1-1, with D possibly TRBD1 on 5 matching bases. Per the germline V gene, CDR1 is DFQATT and CDR2 is SNEGSKA (reference sequence). The V gene lost 0 bases and the J gene lost 1 base, with 15 bases spanning the gap. The CDR3 consists of 16 residues. CDR3 sequence: CSAREASGGGNTEAFF. DNA of the CDR3: TGCAGTGCTAGAGAAGCGTCCGGGGGAGGGAACACTGAAGCTTTCTTT.

This clonotype was observed many times. The rearrangement joins TRBV7-3 to TRBJ2-5, with 7 nucleotides matching TRBD2. The trim removed 2 bases at V and 0 bases at J, leaving 3 bases unmatched. The length of the CDR3 is 15 residues. Germline-derived CDR1 and CDR2 are SGHTA and FQGTGA. The CDR3 spells CASSLGLADQETQYF. CDR3 bases: TGTGCCAGCAGCTTAGGGCTAGCGGACCAAGAGACCCAGTACTTC. The entire variable domain, with the rest obtained from reference TRBV7-3 and TRBJ2-5, is as follows: GAGVSQTPSNKVTEKGKYVELRCDPISGHTALYWYRQSLGQGPEFLIYFQGTGAADDSGLPNDRFFAVRPEGSVSTLKIQRTERGDSAVYLCASSLGLADQETQYFGPGTRLLVL.

The CDR3 reads CASSLASGSGELFF. CDR3 in DNA: TGTGCCAGCAGTTTAGCTAGCGGGAGCGGAGAGCTGTTTTTT. The chain uses TRBV12-3 or TRBV12-4 and TRBJ2-2, with 9 bases fitting TRBD2. The CDR3 runs to 14 residues. Trimming at V came to 0 bases and at J to 11 bases, leaving 4 bases not matched to a gene.

At least ten counts were recorded for this clonotype. The chain couples TRBV30 to TRBJ2-7; the D call may be TRBD1 or TRBD2 (6 bases each). Germline CDR1 is GTSNPN and CDR2 is SVGIG (reference sequence). CDR3 length: 12 amino acids. V gave up 8 bases and J gave up 1 base, with 12 bases separating them. DNA for the CDR3: TGTGCCGTCGGGGGCCCTTCCTACGAGCAGTACTTC. Amino acids: CAVGGPSYEQYF.

This clonotype was picked up many times. The gene calls are TRBV7-2 and TRBJ1-1; tentatively, D is TRBD1 (5 bases). The CDR3 spans 16 residues. Germline lookup yields CDR1 SGHTA and CDR2 FQGNSA. Trimming removed 3 bases at V and 3 bases at J, with 17 bases between. The CDR3 here is CASSFRIRLGDTEAFF. The CDR3 DNA reads TGTGCCAGCAGCTTTAGGATACGGTTGGGGGACACTGAAGCTTTCTTT.

Turning to this clonotype: At one boundary the junction diverges from the germline segment, which might be a read error. V usage is TRBV6-2 or TRBV6-3 and J usage is TRBJ2-4; the match to TRBD2 covers 9 bases. CDR3 size: 10 residues. The germline CDR1 and CDR2 sequences are MNHEY and SVGEGT. The CDR3 DNA sequence: TGTGCCAGCGGGTGGACTAGCGTGTTCTTC. It specifies CASGWTSVFF.

This clonotype was seen ten or more times. The CDR3 reads CASSQDEGIYYGYTF. DNA for the CDR3: TGCGCCAGCAGCCAAGATGAGGGCATCTACTATGGCTACACCTTC. The chain recombines TRBV4-1 with TRBJ1-2; no firm D call. CDR1 is MGHRA and CDR2 is YSYEKL in the germline V gene. V was trimmed by 0 bases and J by 3 bases, leaving 11 bases between them. The CDR3 contains 15 residues.

The chain joins TRBV20-1 to TRBJ2-7; TRBD2 agrees at 10 bases. With V trimmed by 0 bases and J by 2 bases, 7 bases remained unmatched. The germline CDR1 and CDR2 sequences are DFQATT and SNEGSKA (reference sequence). The CDR3 loop spans 16 amino acids. CDR3 in DNA: TGCAGTGCTAGAGATCCCCGGACTAGCGGCCCCTACGAGCAGTACTTC. It translates to CSARDPRTSGPYEQYF.

This clonotype was recorded at least ten times. This chain uses TRBV27 with TRBJ1-2; TRBD1 might be the D (5 bases). The CDR3 length is 14 residues. Germline values: CDR1 MNHEY, CDR2 SMNVEV (reference sequence). V lost 3 bases, J lost 6 bases, and 14 bases lay in between. The CDR3 protein is CASSLSGGVHGYTF. The CDR3 DNA is TGTGCCAGCAGTTTGAGTGGGGGGGTACATGGCTACACCTTC.

This clonotype was seen many times. V gene TRBV11-3 combines with J gene TRBJ2-5, with D possibly TRBD2 on 5 matching bases. V lost 1 base to trimming and J lost 2 bases, with 8 bases between them. Germline assignment: CDR1 SGHNT and CDR2 YENEEA. CDR3 length: 14 residues. The DNA for the CDR3 is TGTGCCAGCAGCTTAGTAGCGACGCAAGAGACCCAGTACTTC. Encoded protein: CASSLVATQETQYF.

At least ten counts were recorded for this clonotype. At one end, the junction sequence differs from germline, possibly due to a read error. The rearrangement joins TRBV19 to TRBJ1-5; 10 nucleotides align to TRBD1. Germline assignment: CDR1 LNHDA and CDR2 SQIVND (reference sequence). The CDR3 length is 15 residues. DNA of the CDR3: TGTGCCAGCAGTAGGGGACAGGGGCTGCATCAGCCCCAGCATTTT. Amino acids: CASSRGQGLHQPQHF.

This clonotype has at least ten counts. The chain joins TRBV29-1 to TRBJ1-1, with D unresolved. CDR1 SQVTM and CDR2 ANQGSEA come from the germline V gene. This CDR3 has 14 amino acids. The V end lost 6 bases, the J end lost 1 base, and 15 bases lay between the germline ends. As DNA, the CDR3 is TGCAGCGTGGCGCGGCCGGTCCCGAACACTGAAGCTTTCTTT. Its translation: CSVARPVPNTEAFF.

About this clonotype itself: A read error may account for a junction end that differs from germline. The chain is built from TRBV6-1 and TRBJ2-7; a possible D gene is TRBD2 (6 bases). The CDR3 is 13 amino acids. Germline V gene sequence: CDR1 MNHNS, CDR2 SASEGT. Here the CDR3 reads CASNAQEGQKSQF. The CDR3 nucleotides are TGTGCCAGCAACGCACAGGAGGGCCAGAAGAGCCAGTTC.

This clonotype was seen repeatedly, ten times or more. This chain links TRBV3-1 with TRBJ1-2; the D gene is possibly TRBD1 (5 bases). Trimming removed 0 bases at V and 3 bases at J, with 20 bases between. The germline CDR1 and CDR2 sequences are LGHDT and YNNKEL (reference sequence). This CDR3 region has 18 residues. CDR3 DNA sequence: TGTGCCAGCAGCCAAGAGGACAACCGGAACAGCCCATACTATGGCTACACCTTC. Translated: CASSQEDNRNSPYYGYTF.